The rows below give T cell receptor beta chains drawn from one sample of a study of shared clonotypes between healthy human individuals. Only in-frame clones appear in the TCRdb table, and some are missing; sequencing was by immunoSEQ multiplex PCR. The sample yields approximately 2.4 million clones, 90% to 96% seen once. The sequenced sample was naive CD4+ T cells sorted from blood. Source of these receptors: a man between 18 and 35 years old in good health. Each CDR3 is given with its conserved first and last residue. Each record gives: CDR3 length, J gene, V gene, D gene, clone size, CDR3 protein, CDR3 DNA. A D gene is named only where the DNA matches it firmly. A clone size is listed for some rows: how often the clone was seen (once, few, many), or a class if it is expanded.

15,TRBJ2-7,TRBV27,TRBD2,NA,CASSLATSGGYEQYF,TGTGCCAGCAGTTTAGCGACTAGCGGGGGTTACGAGCAGTACTTC
15,TRBJ1-4,TRBV7-2,TRBD1,NA,CASSLDRVKGEKLFF,TGTGCCAGCAGCCTGGACAGGGTTAAAGGTGAAAAACTGTTTTTT
15,TRBJ2-2,TRBV7-9,NA,NA,CASSLGAGNTGELFF,TGTGCCAGCAGCTTAGGGGCAGGGAACACCGGGGAGCTGTTTTTT
16,TRBJ2-3,TRBV9,TRBD2,NA,CASSVARGGSTDTQYF,TGTGCCAGCAGCGTAGCGCGGGGAGGGAGCACAGATACGCAGTATTTT
14,TRBJ2-2,TRBV5-4,NA,NA,CASSLGTNTGELFF,TGTGCCAGCAGCCTAGGAACGAACACCGGGGAGCTGTTTTTT
17,TRBJ2-2,TRBV11-2,NA,NA,CASSLVRVGTVKGELFF,TGTGCCAGCAGCTTAGTAAGGGTGGGCACGGTCAAAGGGGAGCTGTTTTTT
15,TRBJ2-7,TRBV19,TRBD2,NA,CASSIDRGRTYEQYF,TGTGCCAGTAGTATAGATCGCGGGAGGACCTACGAGCAGTACTTC
15,TRBJ2-1,TRBV5-1,NA,NA,CASSLGGNSYNEQFF,TGCGCCAGCAGCTTGGGAGGGAACTCCTACAATGAGCAGTTCTTC
12,TRBJ2-3,TRBV28,NA,NA,CASVGDTDTQYF,TGTGCCAGCGTGGGGGACACAGATACGCAGTATTTT
16,TRBJ2-6,TRBV2,TRBD1,NA,CASLRDRGSGANVLTF,TGTGCCAGCCTCCGGGACAGAGGCTCTGGGGCCAACGTCCTGACTTTC
13,TRBJ2-3,TRBV6-1,NA,NA,CASRTPSTDTQYF,TGTGCCAGCAGGACACCTAGCACAGATACGCAGTATTTT
15,TRBJ1-3,TRBV6-1,NA,NA,CASSEQGPARNTIYF,TGTGCCAGCAGTGAACAGGGACCTGCCCGAAACACCATATATTTT
15,TRBJ1-1,TRBV28,TRBD1,NA,CASSPGGQGGTEAFF,TGTGCCAGCAGCCCGGGGGGACAGGGGGGCACTGAAGCTTTCTTT
14,TRBJ1-1,TRBV2,NA,NA,CASSGEGPNTEAFF,TGTGCCAGCAGTGGGGAAGGGCCGAACACTGAAGCTTTCTTT
16,TRBJ1-5,TRBV19,TRBD1,NA,CASSPRQGASNQPQHF,TGTGCCAGTAGTCCACGACAGGGGGCCAGCAATCAGCCCCAGCATTTT
15,TRBJ2-3,TRBV5-1,TRBD1,NA,CASTLSRTGADTQYF,TGCGCCAGCACCCTGTCGCGGACAGGGGCAGATACGCAGTATTTT
16,TRBJ2-3,TRBV7-3,NA,NA,CASSRRGTGQTDTQYF,TGTGCCAGCAGCCGAAGGGGAACGGGACAAACAGATACGCAGTATTTT
13,TRBJ1-2,TRBV29-1,NA,NA,CSVGFQLELGYTF,TGCAGCGTTGGTTTCCAACTAGAGCTTGGCTACACCTTC
16,TRBJ2-1,TRBV27,TRBD2,NA,CASSSLGGRNYNEQFF,TGTGCCAGCAGTTCCCTCGGCGGGAGAAACTACAATGAGCAGTTCTTC
13,TRBJ1-5,TRBV19,TRBD1,few,CASRTGVGQPQHF,TGTGCCAGTAGAACAGGGGTCGGCCAGCCCCAGCATTTT
13,TRBJ1-3,TRBV10-3,NA,NA,CAISTWAGNTIYF,TGTGCCATCAGCACTTGGGCTGGAAACACCATATATTTT